The table lists the clone carrying this T cell receptor beta chain with a count of one. The CDR3 consists of 14 residues. This sample was taken from a study of T cell responses to AZD1222 COVID-19 vaccine. Sequencing used immunoSEQ multiplex PCR; TCRdb keeps in-frame clones, though not all of them. The sample lists around 25,000 clones; about nine tenths were seen once. Sample: peripheral blood, taken 28 days after the second AZD1222 dose. The chain links TRBV21-1 to TRBJ2-5; TRBD2, as called in the table, went unchecked against the DNA. TRBV21-1 is listed as a pseudogene. This TCR was recovered from an adult who received the AZD1222 COVID-19 vaccine. CDR3 in amino acids: CASSSTGGGETQYF. As DNA, the CDR3 is TGTGCCAGCAGCTCAACGGGGGGCGGAGAGACCCAGTACTTC.